This TCR beta chain was obtained from a study of shared clonotypes between healthy human individuals. Of note for this clone: Other DNA variants within this sample encode the same CDR3.

The healthy adult donors were HIV-negative and reported no recent acute infections or vaccinations. In the CD4+ fraction, cells were divided into CD45RA+ naive and CD45RA-negative memory subsets. Per the study methods: Filtering differed because ImmunoSEQ produced junction-only sequences that carried no quality scores. TCRdb's table, derived via immunoSEQ multiplex PCR, lists solely in-frame clones and lacks some. The DNA gave D and trimming, while V, J and clone size come from that table. The sample comprises about 2.5 million clones, less than 95% of which are singletons, and about 0.41% rests with the top ten. The sequence was obtained from a man younger than 35 in good health. Some clones in this sample may be carry-over from other donors' samples. The sequenced sample consisted of naive CD4+ T cells from PBMCs. Indicated subset: CD45RA+ positively selected.

The CDR3 sequence: CASSYSTNQPQHF. The CDR3 DNA follows: TGTGCCAGCAGTTACTCGACCAATCAGCCCCAGCATTTT. The gene calls are TRBV6-5 and TRBJ1-5; D gene unclear. The V end lost 0 bases, the J end lost 3 bases, and 3 bases lay between the germline ends. This CDR3 contains 13 residues. The V gene's germline CDR1 is MNHEY and CDR2 SVGAGI.